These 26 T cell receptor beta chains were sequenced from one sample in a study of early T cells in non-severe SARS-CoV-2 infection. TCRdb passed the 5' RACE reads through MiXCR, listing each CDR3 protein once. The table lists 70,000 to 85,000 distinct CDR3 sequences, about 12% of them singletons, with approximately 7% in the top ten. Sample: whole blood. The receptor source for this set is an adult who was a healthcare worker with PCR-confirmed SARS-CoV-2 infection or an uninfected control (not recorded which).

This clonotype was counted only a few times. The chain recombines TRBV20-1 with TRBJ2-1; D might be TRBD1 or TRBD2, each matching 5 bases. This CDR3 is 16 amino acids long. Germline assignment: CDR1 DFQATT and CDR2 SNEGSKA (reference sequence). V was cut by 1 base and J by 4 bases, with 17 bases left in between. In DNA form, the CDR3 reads TGCAGTGCTAGAGTGGCAGGGTCAAGAGGGTACAATGAGCAGTTCTTC. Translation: CSARVAGSRGYNEQFF.

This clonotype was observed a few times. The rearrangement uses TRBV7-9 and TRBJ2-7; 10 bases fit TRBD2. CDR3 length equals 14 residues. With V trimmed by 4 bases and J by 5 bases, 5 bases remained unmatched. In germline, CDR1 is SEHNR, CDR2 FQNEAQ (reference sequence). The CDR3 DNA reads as TGTGCCAGCAGCTCCGAGCGGGAGGGACACGAGCAGTACTTC. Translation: CASSSEREGHEQYF.

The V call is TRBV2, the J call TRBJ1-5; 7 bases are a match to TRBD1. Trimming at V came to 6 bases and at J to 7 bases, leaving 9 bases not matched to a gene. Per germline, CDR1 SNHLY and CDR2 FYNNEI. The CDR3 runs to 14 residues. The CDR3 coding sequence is TGTGCCAGCAGCCAGGGGGGGAATCAGCAGCCCCAGCATTTT. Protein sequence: CASSQGGNQQPQHF. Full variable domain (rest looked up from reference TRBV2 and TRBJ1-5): EPEVTQTPSHQVTQMGQEVILRCVPISNHLYFYWYRQILGQKVEFLVSFYNNEISEKSEIFDDQFSVERPDGSNFTLKIRSTKLEDSAMYFCASSQGGNQQPQHFGDGTRLSIL.

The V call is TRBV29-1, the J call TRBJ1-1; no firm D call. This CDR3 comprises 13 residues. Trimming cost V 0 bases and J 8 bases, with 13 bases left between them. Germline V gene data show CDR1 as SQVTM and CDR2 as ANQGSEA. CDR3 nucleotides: TGCAGCGTTGAAGACGCCAGGACTCGAGAAGCTTTCTTT. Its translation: CSVEDARTREAFF.

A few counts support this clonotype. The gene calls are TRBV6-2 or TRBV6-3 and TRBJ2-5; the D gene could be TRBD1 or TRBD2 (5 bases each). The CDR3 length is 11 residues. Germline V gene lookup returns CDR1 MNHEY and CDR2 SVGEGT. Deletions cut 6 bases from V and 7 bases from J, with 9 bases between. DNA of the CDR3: TGTGCCAGCAGCCGGGGCGGGACCCAGTACTTC. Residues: CASSRGGTQYF.

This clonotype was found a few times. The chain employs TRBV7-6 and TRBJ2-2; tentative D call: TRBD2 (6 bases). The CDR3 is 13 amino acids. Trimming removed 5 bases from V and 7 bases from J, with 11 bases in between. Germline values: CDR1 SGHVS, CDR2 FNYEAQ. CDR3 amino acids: CASSLQEGGELFF. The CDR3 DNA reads TGTGCCAGCAGCCTCCAGGAGGGCGGGGAGCTGTTTTTT.

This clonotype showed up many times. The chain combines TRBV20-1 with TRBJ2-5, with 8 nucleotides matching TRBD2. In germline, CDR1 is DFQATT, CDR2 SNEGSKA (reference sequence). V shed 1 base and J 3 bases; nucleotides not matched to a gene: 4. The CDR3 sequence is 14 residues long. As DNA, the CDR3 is TGCAGTGCTAGAGTCCCGGGGGGGAAAGAGACCCAGTACTTC. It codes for CSARVPGGKETQYF.

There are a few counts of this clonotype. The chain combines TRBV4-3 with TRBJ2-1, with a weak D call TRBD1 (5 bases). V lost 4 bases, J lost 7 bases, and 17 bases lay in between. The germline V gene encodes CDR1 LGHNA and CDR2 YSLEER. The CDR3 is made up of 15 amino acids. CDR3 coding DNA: TGCGCCAGCAGCCCGACGCTCTTAGCAGGGAATGAGCAGTTCTTC. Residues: CASSPTLLAGNEQFF.

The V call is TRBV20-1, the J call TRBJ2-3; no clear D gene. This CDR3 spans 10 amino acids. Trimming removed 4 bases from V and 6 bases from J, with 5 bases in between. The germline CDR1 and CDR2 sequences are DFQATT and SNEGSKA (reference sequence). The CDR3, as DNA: TGCAGTGCTAAGTGGGATACGCAGTATTTT. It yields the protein CSAKWDTQYF.

In nucleotides, the CDR3 is TGTGCCAGCAGTCGCGGACAGGCCAACTATGGCTACACCTTC. It encodes CASSRGQANYGYTF. This rearrangement joins TRBV6-2 or TRBV6-3 to TRBJ1-2; 7 nucleotides line up with TRBD1. The CDR3 sequence is 14 residues long. The germline gives CDR1 MNHEY, CDR2 SVGEGT. V lost 5 bases and J lost 2; bases outside the gene matches: 5.

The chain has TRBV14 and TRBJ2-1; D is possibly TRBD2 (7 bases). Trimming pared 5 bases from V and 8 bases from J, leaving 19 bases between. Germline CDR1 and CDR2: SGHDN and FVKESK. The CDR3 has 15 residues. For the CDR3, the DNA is TGTGCCAGCAGCTCCCTAGCGGACAGACGGGATGAGCAGTTCTTC. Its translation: CASSSLADRRDEQFF.

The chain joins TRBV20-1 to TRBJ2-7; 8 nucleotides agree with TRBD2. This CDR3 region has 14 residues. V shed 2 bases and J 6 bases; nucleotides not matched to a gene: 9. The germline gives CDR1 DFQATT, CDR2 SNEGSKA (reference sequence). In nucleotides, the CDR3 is TGCAGTGCTAGACTTTGGGCGGGAGGTCTCGAGCAGTACTTC. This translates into CSARLWAGGLEQYF.

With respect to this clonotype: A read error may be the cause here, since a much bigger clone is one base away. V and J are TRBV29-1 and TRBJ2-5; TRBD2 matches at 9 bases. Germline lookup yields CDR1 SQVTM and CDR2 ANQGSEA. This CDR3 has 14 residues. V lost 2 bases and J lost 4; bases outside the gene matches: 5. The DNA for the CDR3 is TGCAGCGTTGAAACTCGCGGGAGGGGAGAGACCCAGTACTTC. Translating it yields CSVETRGRGETQYF.

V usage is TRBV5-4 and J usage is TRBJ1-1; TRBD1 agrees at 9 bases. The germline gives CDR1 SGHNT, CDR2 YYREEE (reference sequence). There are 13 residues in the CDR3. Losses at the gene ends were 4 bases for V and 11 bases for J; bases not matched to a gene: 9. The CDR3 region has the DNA TGTGCCAGCAGCGTTCCGACAGGGGGACGGGCTTTCTTT. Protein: CASSVPTGGRAFF.

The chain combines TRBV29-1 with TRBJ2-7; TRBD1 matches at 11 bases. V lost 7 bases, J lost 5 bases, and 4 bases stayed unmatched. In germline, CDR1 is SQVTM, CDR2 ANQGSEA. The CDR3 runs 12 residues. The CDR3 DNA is TGCAGCGCGGACAGGGGGCAGGACGAGCAGTACTTC. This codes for CSADRGQDEQYF.

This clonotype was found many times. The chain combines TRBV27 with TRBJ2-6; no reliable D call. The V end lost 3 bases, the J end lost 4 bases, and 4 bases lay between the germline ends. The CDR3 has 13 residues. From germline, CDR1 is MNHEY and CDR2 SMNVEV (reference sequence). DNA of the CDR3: TGTGCCAGCAGTTTGAAAGGGGCCAACGTCCTGACTTTC. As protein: CASSLKGANVLTF. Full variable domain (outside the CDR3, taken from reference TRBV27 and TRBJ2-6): EAQVTQNPRYLITVTGKKLTVTCSQNMNHEYMSWYRQDPGLGLRQIYYSMNVEVTDKGDVPEGYKVSRKEKRNFPLILESPSPNQTSLYFCASSLKGANVLTFGAGSRLTVL.

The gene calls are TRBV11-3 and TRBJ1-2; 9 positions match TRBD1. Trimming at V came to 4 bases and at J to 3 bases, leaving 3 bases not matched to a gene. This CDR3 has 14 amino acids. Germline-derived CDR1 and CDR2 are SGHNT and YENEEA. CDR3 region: CASSSYRGHYGYTF. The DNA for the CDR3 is TGTGCCAGCAGCTCGTACAGGGGGCACTATGGCTACACCTTC.

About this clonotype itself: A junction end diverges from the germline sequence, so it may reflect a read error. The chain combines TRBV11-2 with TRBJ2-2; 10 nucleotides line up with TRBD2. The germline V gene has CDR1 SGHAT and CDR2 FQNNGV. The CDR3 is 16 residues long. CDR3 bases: TGTGCCAGCAGCTTCATTCTAGCGGGAGAGAACGGGGAGCTGATTTTT. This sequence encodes CASSFILAGENGELIF.

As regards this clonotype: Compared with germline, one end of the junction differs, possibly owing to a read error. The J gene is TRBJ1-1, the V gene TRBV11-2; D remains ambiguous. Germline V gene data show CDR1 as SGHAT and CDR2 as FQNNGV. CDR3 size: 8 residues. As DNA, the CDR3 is TGTGTCAGCAGCTTTCGGGACTTT. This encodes CVSSFRDF.

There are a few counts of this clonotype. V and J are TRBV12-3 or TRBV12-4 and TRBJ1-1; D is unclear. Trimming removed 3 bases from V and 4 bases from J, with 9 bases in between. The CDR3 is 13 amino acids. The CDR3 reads CASSFGRVTEAFF. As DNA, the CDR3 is TGTGCCAGCAGTTTCGGCCGGGTCACTGAAGCTTTCTTT.

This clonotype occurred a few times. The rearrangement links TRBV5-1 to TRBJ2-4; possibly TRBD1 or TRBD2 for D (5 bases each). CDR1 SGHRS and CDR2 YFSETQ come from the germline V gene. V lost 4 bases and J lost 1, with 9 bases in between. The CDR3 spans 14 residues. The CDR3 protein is CASSPGTAKNIQYF. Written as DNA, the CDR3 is TGCGCCAGCAGCCCGGGGACGGCCAAAAACATTCAGTACTTC.

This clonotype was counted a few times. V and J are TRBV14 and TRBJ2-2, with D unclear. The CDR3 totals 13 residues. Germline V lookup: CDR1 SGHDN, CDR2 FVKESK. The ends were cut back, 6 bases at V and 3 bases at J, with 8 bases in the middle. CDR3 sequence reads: CASRPSYTGELFF. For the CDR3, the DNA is TGTGCCAGCAGGCCAAGCTACACCGGGGAGCTGTTTTTT.

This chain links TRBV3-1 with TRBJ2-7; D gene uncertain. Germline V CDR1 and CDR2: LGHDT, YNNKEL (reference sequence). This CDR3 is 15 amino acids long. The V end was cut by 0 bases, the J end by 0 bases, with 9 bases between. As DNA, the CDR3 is TGTGCCAGCAGCCAAGATGGTCAGTCCTCCTACGAGCAGTACTTC. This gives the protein CASSQDGQSSYEQYF.

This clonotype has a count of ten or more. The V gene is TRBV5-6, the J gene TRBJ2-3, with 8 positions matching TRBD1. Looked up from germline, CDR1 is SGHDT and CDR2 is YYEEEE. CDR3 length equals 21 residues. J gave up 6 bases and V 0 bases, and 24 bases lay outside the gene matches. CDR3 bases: TGTGCCAGCAGCTTGGCCTTAAGTGGAGGTGGACAGGGCAGTTTGCTTGATACGCAGTATTTT. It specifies CASSLALSGGGQGSLLDTQYF.

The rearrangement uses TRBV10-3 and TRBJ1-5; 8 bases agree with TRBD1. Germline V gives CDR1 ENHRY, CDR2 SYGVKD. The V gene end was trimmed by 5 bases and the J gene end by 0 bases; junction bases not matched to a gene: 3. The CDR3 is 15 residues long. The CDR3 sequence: CAISKGQVSNQPQHF. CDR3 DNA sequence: TGTGCCATCAGTAAGGGACAGGTTAGCAATCAGCCCCAGCATTTT.

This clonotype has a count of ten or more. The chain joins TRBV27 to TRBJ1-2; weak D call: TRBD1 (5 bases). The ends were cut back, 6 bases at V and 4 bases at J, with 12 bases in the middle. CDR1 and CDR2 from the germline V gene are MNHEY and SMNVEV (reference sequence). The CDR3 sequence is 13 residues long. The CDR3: CASRKTDRYGYTF. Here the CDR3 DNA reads TGTGCCAGCAGAAAGACAGACCGCTATGGCTACACCTTC.